This T cell receptor beta chain was identified in a study of CD8 T cells in Susac syndrome (dated by TCRdb to between 2018 and 2021). Study-level background: Of the Susac syndrome patients who were sequenced, eight or nine were in clinical remission while more than five had clinically active disease. The study used repertoire sequencing to test whether antigen drove CD8+ T cell activation and differentiation in Susac syndrome. At blood withdrawal, Susac syndrome patients were therapy-naive, treated with corticosteroids (with IVIg additionally given to some), or treated with IVIg alone. The study at large found these results: The CD4+ T cell repertoire of patients with Susac syndrome showed no detectable clonal expansion. The TCR sequencing and HLA analysis was acknowledged to have included a relatively small number of individuals.

High-throughput TCR beta sequencing profiled peripheral blood CD8+ and CD4+ T cells from healthy donors, Susac syndrome patients and multiple sclerosis patients. The Susac syndrome patients fulfilled recently defined diagnostic criteria for either definite or probable disease. Bulk CD8+ and CD4+ T cells were purified by magnetic negative isolation, whereas CD8+ TEMRA cells were enriched by FACS. Blood was drawn into EDTA tubes, processed within 24 hours, and PBMCs were isolated by density gradient centrifugation. PBMCs intended for TCR sequencing were cryopreserved in liquid nitrogen and thawed later in a water bath at 37 degrees C. The sorted or isolated CD4+, CD8+ and CD8+ TEMRA cells reached a purity of at least 90%. For this clonotype: What antigen it recognizes has not been identified. No much larger clone is present one base from it, and per-base qualities are unavailable.

From the cysteine up to the phenylalanine, the CDR3 has a length of 11 residues. Only the CDR3 part of the read is kept: 33 bases, read in frame from the first base. Looking up the germline V gene (reference sequence) yields CDR1 DFQATT and CDR2 SNEGSKA. The V and J ends are trimmed by 2 bases and 6 bases, leaving 8 bases between them. RNA was extracted with the RNeasy kit and 0.5 to 1 ug was reverse transcribed using random hexamers. TCR beta CDR3 regions were amplified with the immunoSEQ multiplex PCR assay covering 54 Vbeta and 13 Jbeta segments. PCR amplification bias was corrected using a synthetic template baseline for primer optimization and computational correction. The paper's processing steps were these. Reads were assigned to V, D and J genes according to IMGT and analyzed in immunoSEQ Analyzer, with only productive sequences retained. Clonality was calculated as one minus the Shannon entropy normalized by log2 of the number of productive unique sequences. For each patient and control, public and private clones were evaluated among the 100 most prevalent clones. Clones were defined as Susac-specific if absent from the healthy and MS cohorts, from around 1,000 published viral clones and from other ImmuneACCESS disease sequences. Using fastp trimming at Q25 and MiXCR clonotype assembly, TCRdb reanalyzed the public sequencing data and kept in-frame beta chains. Each CDR3 protein appears once, grouped with its most common genes and DNA. None of the V and J calls come from the authors' own analysis; TCRdb made them. For this sample there are approximately 190,000 distinct CDR3 sequences; more than 90% appear just once. Of the sample, approximately 0.1% falls within the top ten clones.

Sequenced input: CD4+ T cells from PBMCs. This TCR came from a human donor with Susac syndrome. Rearrangement joined TRBV20-1 to TRBJ2-7, with the identity of the D gene unclear. The nucleotides read TGCAGTGCTAGAACCCGGAGCGAGCAGTACTTC. This yields the protein CSARTRSEQYF.